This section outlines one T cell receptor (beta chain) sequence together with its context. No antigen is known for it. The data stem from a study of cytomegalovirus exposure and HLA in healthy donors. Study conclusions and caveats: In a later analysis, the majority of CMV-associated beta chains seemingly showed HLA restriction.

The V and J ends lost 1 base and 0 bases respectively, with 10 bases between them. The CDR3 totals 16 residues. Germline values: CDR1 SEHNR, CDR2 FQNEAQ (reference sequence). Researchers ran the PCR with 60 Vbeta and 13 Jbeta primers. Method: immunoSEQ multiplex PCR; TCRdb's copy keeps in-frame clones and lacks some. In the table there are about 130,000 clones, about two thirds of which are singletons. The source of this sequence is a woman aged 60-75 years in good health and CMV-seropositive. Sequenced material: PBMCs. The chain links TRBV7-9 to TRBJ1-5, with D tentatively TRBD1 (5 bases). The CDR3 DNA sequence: TGTGCCAGCAGCTTAGGGACACATTATAGCAATCAGCCCCAGCATTTT. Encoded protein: CASSLGTHYSNQPQHF.